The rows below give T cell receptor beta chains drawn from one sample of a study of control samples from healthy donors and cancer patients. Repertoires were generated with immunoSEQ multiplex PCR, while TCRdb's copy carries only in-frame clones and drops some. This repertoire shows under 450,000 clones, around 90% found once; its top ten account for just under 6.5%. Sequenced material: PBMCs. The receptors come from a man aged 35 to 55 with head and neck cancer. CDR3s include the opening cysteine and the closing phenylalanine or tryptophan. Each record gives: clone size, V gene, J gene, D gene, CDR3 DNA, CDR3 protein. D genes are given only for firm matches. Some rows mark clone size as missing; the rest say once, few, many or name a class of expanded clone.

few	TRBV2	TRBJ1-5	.	TGTGCCAGCAGGGCGCAGGGAGCAAATCAGCCCCAGCATTTT	CASRAQGANQPQHF
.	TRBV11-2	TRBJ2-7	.	TGTGCCAGCGGACCGACAGGAGGTTGGGACGAGCAGTACTTC	CASGPTGGWDEQYF
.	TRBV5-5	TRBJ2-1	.	TGTGCCAGCAGCTTGTATGACAATGAGCAGTTCTTC	CASSLYDNEQFF
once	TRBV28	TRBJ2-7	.	TGTGCCAGCAGTTTAAGCAAGTATCTAGAATACGAGCAGTACTTC	CASSLSKYLEYEQYF
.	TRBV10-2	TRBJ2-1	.	TGCGCCAGCAGTCCCGTTGGAGACTACAATGAGCAGTTCTTC	CASSPVGDYNEQFF
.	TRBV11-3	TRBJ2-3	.	TGTGCCAGCAGCCCGGGTGGGAGTCTCACAGATACGCAGTATTTT	CASSPGGSLTDTQYF
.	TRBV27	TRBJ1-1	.	TGTGCCAGCAGTTTAATCTCCGGGGGAACTGAAGCTTTCTTT	CASSLISGGTEAFF
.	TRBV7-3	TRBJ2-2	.	TGTGCCAGCAGCCTGGGGCGGGAATACACCGGGGAGCTGTTTTTT	CASSLGREYTGELFF
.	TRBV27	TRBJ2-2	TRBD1	TGTGCCAGCGGGGGACAGCGCTCTACCGGGGAGCTGTTTTTT	CASGGQRSTGELFF
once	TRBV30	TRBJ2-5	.	TGTGCCTTAGGGGGAAAAGAGACCCAGTACTTC	CALGGKETQYF
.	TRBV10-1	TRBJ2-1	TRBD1	TGCGCCAGCAGTGTTGGGACAGGTCACTACAATGAGCAGTTCTTC	CASSVGTGHYNEQFF
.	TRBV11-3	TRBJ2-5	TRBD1	TGTGCCAGCAGCCTCGGGACAGGGGGCCAAGAGACCCAGTACTTC	CASSLGTGGQETQYF
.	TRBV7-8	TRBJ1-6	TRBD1	TGTGCCAGCAGCTTATTATTAGGGACAGACAATTATTCACCCCTCCACTTT	CASSLLLGTDNYSPLHF
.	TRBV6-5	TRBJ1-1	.	TGTGCCACATTTCGGGACCCTTCGACCACTGAAGCTTTCTTT	CATFRDPSTTEAFF
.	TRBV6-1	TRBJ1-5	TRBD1	TGTGCCAGCAGTGAAATCAGGGGGAATTATCAGCCCCAGCATTTT	CASSEIRGNYQPQHF
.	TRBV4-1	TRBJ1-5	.	TGCGCCAGCAGCCAAGGAAACAATCAGCCCCAGCATTTT	CASSQGNNQPQHF
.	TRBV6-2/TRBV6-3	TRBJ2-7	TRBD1	TGTGCCAGCAGTTACCCGGGACAGGGAAACTACGAGCAGTACTTC	CASSYPGQGNYEQYF
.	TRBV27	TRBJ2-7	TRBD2	TGTGCCAGCAGTTCCAGGACTAGCGGTATAGAGCAGTACTTC	CASSSRTSGIEQYF
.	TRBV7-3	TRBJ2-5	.	TGTGCCAGCAGCTTATATGGCGGGACCGGGGAGACCCAGTACTTC	CASSLYGGTGETQYF
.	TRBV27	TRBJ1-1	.	TGTGCCAGCCAGACGAACACTGAAGCTTTCTTT	CASQTNTEAFF
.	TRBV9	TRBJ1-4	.	TGTGCCAGCAGCGTAGGTTCATCGGGGGCAATGTATGAAAAACTGTTTTTT	CASSVGSSGAMYEKLFF
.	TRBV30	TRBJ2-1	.	TGTGCCTGGCGTGGGGCAGGGAGAAATGAGCAGTTCTTC	CAWRGAGRNEQFF
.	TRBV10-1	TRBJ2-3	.	TGCGCCAGCAGTGCGACCGACTGGGGGGATACGCAGTATTTT	CASSATDWGDTQYF
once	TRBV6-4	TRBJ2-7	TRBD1	TGTGCCAGCAGCGCCACCGGGACAGCCCACGAGCAGTACTTC	CASSATGTAHEQYF
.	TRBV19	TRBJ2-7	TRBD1	TGTGCCAGTAGTACATCAGGGGGAACCTACGAGCAGTACTTC	CASSTSGGTYEQYF
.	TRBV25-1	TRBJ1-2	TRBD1	TGTGCCAGCAGTTTACAGGGGAATTATGGCTACACCTTC	CASSLQGNYGYTF
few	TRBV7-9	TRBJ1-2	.	TGTGCCAGCAGCTTCGGGGAAAATGGCTACACCTTC	CASSFGENGYTF
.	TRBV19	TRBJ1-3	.	TGTGCCAGTAAGACGACAGGTTCGAGTGGAAACACCATATATTTT	CASKTTGSSGNTIYF
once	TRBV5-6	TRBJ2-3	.	TGTGCCAGCAGCCCACTGGCAGATACGCAGTATTTT	CASSPLADTQYF
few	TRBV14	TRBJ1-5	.	TGTGCCAGCAGCCGAGAGGTGGGTCAGCCCCAGCATTTT	CASSREVGQPQHF
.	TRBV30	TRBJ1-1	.	TGTGCCTGGAGTGTACGTAAAGTGGTCAACACTGAAGCTTTCTTT	CAWSVRKVVNTEAFF
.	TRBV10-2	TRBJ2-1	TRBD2	TGCGCCAGCAGCGGGGGGATCTACAATGAGCAGTTCTTC	CASSGGIYNEQFF
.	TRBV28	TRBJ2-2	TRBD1	TGTGCCAGCGATGATCAGGGGGCCGGGGAGCTGTTTTTT	CASDDQGAGELFF
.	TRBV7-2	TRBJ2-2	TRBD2	TGTGCCAGCAGCCCTCTACGGGGCCAGCGGGGAATAGCCGGGGAGCTGTTTTTT	CASSPLRGQRGIAGELFF
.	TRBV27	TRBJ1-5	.	TGTGCCAGCAGTTTAGCGGCGACCAATCAGCCCCAGCATTTT	CASSLAATNQPQHF
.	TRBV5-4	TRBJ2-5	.	TGTGCCAGCAGCTTGGCGGAGGAGACCCAGTACTTC	CASSLAEETQYF
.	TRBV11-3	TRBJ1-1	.	TGTGCCAGCAGCCCCTCCAGGGAAGTTGGGAACACTGAAGCTTTCTTT	CASSPSREVGNTEAFF
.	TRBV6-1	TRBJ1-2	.	TGTGCCAGCAGTGAGTCGACTGTGCTCCCTTATGGCTACACCTTC	CASSESTVLPYGYTF
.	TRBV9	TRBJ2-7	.	TGTGCCAGCAGCGTAGGTAACAGCGCCTACGAGCAGTACTTC	CASSVGNSAYEQYF
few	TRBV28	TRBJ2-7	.	TGTGCCAGCAGCTCCATGCGGGACCTGCGGACCTACGAGCAGTACTTC	CASSSMRDLRTYEQYF